A selection of T cell receptor beta chains follows, all from one sample in a study of sequential checkpoint blockade in melanoma. The table came from immunoSEQ multiplex PCR; TCRdb's copy has only in-frame clones and leaves some out. The data hold about 13,000 clones, with over 20% observed a single time. Sequenced here: tumor tissue (inferred from file names), sampled from a patient given nivolumab and ipilimumab in sequence. The receptors were gathered from a human donor with melanoma. Each CDR3 is given with its conserved first and last residue. Fields, in order: J gene, V gene, D gene, clone size, CDR3 protein, CDR3 DNA. D genes are given only for firm matches. Size tells how often a clone was seen (once, few, many) or the class of an expanded clone, and some rows leave it out.

TRBJ2-2	TRBV29-1	-	-	CSVEPRTLGGELFF	TGCAGCGTTGAACCTCGGACCCTCGGGGGGGAGCTGTTTTTT
TRBJ1-2	TRBV19	-	-	CASSMAGYGYTF	TGTGCCAGTAGTATGGCTGGCTATGGCTACACCTTC
TRBJ2-1	TRBV6-8	TRBD1	many	CASSFGQGPYNEQFF	TGTGCCAGCAGTTTTGGACAGGGGCCATACAATGAGCAGTTCTTC
TRBJ2-2	TRBV6-8	-	few	CASSYTGGDTGELFF	TGTGCCAGCAGTTACACCGGGGGTGACACCGGGGAGCTGTTTTTT
TRBJ2-3	TRBV18	-	-	CASSPTTGTDTQYF	TGTGCCAGCTCACCAACAACAGGGACAGATACGCAGTATTTT
TRBJ1-2	TRBV6-8	-	few	CASTRTGTELYGYTF	TGTGCCAGCACCCGAACGGGGACCGAACTCTATGGCTACACCTTC
TRBJ2-3	TRBV6-8	TRBD2	many	CASSSAGAGDTQYF	TGTGCCAGCAGTTCCGCGGGAGCAGGGGATACGCAGTATTTT
TRBJ2-1	TRBV6-8	TRBD2	few	CASSYHKGLAGGGYNEQFF	TGTGCCAGCAGTTACCATAAGGGACTAGCGGGGGGCGGCTACAATGAGCAGTTCTTC
TRBJ2-7	TRBV28	-	medium-sized	CASNLSGPYEQYF	TGTGCCAGCAACCTTTCGGGGCCATACGAGCAGTACTTC
TRBJ2-7	TRBV11-3	TRBD2	-	CASSLATSGSYEQYF	TGTGCCAGCAGCTTGGCGACTAGCGGATCCTACGAGCAGTACTTC
TRBJ1-1	TRBV5-8	-	many	CASSLLVNTEAFF	TGTGCCAGCAGCTTACTCGTGAACACTGAAGCTTTCTTT
TRBJ1-4	TRBV15	-	few	CATSKDRGGTNEKLFF	TGTGCCACCAGCAAAGATAGGGGGGGGACTAATGAAAAACTGTTTTTT
TRBJ1-4	TRBV7-6	TRBD1	-	CASSSRTGDNEKLFF	TGTGCCAGCAGCTCACGGACAGGGGATAATGAAAAACTGTTTTTT
TRBJ2-1	TRBV9	TRBD2	few	CASSVEIAGINEQFF	TGTGCCAGCAGCGTAGAAATAGCGGGAATTAATGAGCAGTTCTTC
TRBJ2-1	TRBV9	TRBD2	few	CASSDKLAGVGEQFF	TGTGCCAGCAGTGATAAACTAGCGGGGGTAGGTGAGCAGTTCTTC
TRBJ1-5	TRBV6-8	-	few	CASSETDLNQPQHF	TGTGCCAGCAGCGAGACGGACCTAAATCAGCCCCAGCATTTT
TRBJ2-4	TRBV10-3	-	few	CAISPDRNIQYF	TGTGCCATCTCCCCGGATAGAAACATTCAGTACTTC
TRBJ2-6	TRBV11-3	-	few	CASSWDFSTGANVLTF	TGTGCCAGCTCTTGGGACTTTTCGACTGGGGCCAACGTCCTGACTTTC
TRBJ2-5	TRBV6-8	-	-	CASKNSPGPLYF	TGTGCCAGCAAAAATTCTCCCGGGCCACTGTACTTC
TRBJ1-6	TRBV6-1	-	many	CASSEASGDSSPLHF	TGTGCCAGCAGTGAAGCATCAGGGGATAGTTCACCCCTCCACTTT
TRBJ1-1	TRBV9	-	few	CASHNRGTMNTEAFF	TGTGCGTCGCACAACCGGGGGACGATGAACACTGAAGCTTTCTTT
TRBJ2-3	TRBV27	-	few	CASTPDRVPSTDTQYF	TGTGCCAGCACCCCCGACAGAGTACCTAGCACAGATACGCAGTATTTT
TRBJ1-6	TRBV14	TRBD1	-	CASSRTGIYNSPLHF	TGTGCCAGCAGCAGGACAGGAATCTATAATTCACCCCTCCACTTT
TRBJ1-2	TRBV12-5	-	few	CASTDSLLYGYTF	TGTGCCAGCACCGACTCCTTACTCTATGGCTACACCTTC
TRBJ2-7	TRBV5-1	TRBD2	-	CASSILAGGIYEQYF	TGCGCCAGCAGCATACTAGCGGGGGGAATTTACGAGCAGTACTTC
TRBJ2-1	TRBV11-3	-	-	CASSLRGDRSYNEQFF	TGTGCCAGCAGCTTACGCGGGGACCGCTCCTACAATGAGCAGTTCTTC
TRBJ2-5	TRBV18	TRBD2	few	CATRGLAGPETQYF	TGTGCCACCAGGGGACTAGCGGGACCCGAGACCCAGTACTTC
TRBJ1-4	TRBV19	-	few	CASSIAGDEKLFF	TGTGCCAGTAGTATAGCCGGAGATGAAAAACTGTTTTTT
TRBJ2-3	TRBV11-3	TRBD1	-	CASSGTGVADTQYF	TGTGCCAGCAGCGGGACAGGGGTTGCAGATACGCAGTATTTT
TRBJ2-5	TRBV9	TRBD1	few	CASSGRDRGPQETQYF	TGTGCCAGCAGCGGCCGGGACAGGGGGCCCCAAGAGACCCAGTACTTC
TRBJ2-2	TRBV6-8	TRBD2	-	CASSYSKSGRNTGELFF	TGTGCCAGCAGTTACTCTAAGAGCGGGAGGAACACCGGGGAGCTGTTTTTT
TRBJ1-1	TRBV9	TRBD1	medium-sized	CASSVEGQGKTEAFF	TGTGCCAGCAGCGTAGAGGGACAGGGAAAAACTGAAGCTTTCTTT
TRBJ1-1	TRBV28	-	-	CASSFLGVGTEAFF	TGTGCCAGCAGTTTTCTGGGGGTGGGCACTGAAGCTTTCTTT
TRBJ1-1	TRBV30	-	-	CASWERNTEAFF	TGTGCCTCATGGGAGAGAAACACTGAAGCTTTCTTT
TRBJ2-5	TRBV11-3	-	few	CASSATTSAETQYF	TGTGCCAGCAGCGCCACCACTAGTGCAGAGACCCAGTACTTC
TRBJ2-5	TRBV11-3	-	many	CASSLPGLRGKTQYF	TGTGCCAGCAGCCTTCCGGGCCTCAGGGGAAAGACCCAGTACTTC
TRBJ2-7	TRBV29-1	TRBD2	-	CSVAPRGVEQYF	TGCAGCGTTGCCCCACGGGGGGTCGAGCAGTACTTC
TRBJ1-5	TRBV19	-	-	CASSIGNQPQHF	TGTGCCAGTAGTATCGGCAATCAGCCCCAGCATTTT
TRBJ1-6	TRBV23-1	-	many	CASSQATYNSPLHF	TGCGCCAGCAGCCAGGCCACCTATAATTCACCCCTCCACTTT
TRBJ2-4	TRBV6-8	-	few	CASSLGGAKNIQYF	TGTGCCAGCAGTCTAGGGGGAGCCAAAAACATTCAGTACTTC
TRBJ2-6	TRBV6-8	-	few	CASIGSGANVLTF	TGTGCCAGCATCGGGTCGGGGGCCAACGTCCTGACTTTC
TRBJ1-5	TRBV11-3	-	many	CASSPMGRQSNQPQHF	TGTGCCAGCAGCCCAATGGGGAGACAGAGTAATCAGCCCCAGCATTTT
TRBJ1-3	TRBV10-2	-	-	CASSNRDYISGNTIYF	TGCGCCAGCAGTAATCGCGACTATATCTCTGGAAACACCATATATTTT
TRBJ2-7	TRBV12-5	TRBD1	-	CASGPGQDYYEQYF	TGTGCTAGTGGTCCAGGACAGGATTACTACGAGCAGTACTTC
TRBJ2-3	TRBV4-1	-	-	CASSQERTEVSPDTQYF	TGCGCCAGCAGCCAAGAAAGGACAGAAGTCAGCCCCGATACGCAGTATTTT
TRBJ1-1	TRBV11-3	-	many	CASSPPGRMGTEAFF	TGTGCCAGCAGCCCCCCGGGAAGAATGGGGACTGAAGCTTTCTTT
TRBJ2-1	TRBV6-8	-	medium-sized	CASSYGQGMYNEQFF	TGTGCCAGCAGTTACGGTCAGGGGATGTATAATGAGCAGTTCTTC
TRBJ2-3	TRBV6-8	-	-	CASSYLQGKDTQYF	TGTGCCAGCAGTTACTTACAGGGAAAGGATACGCAGTATTTT